This record looks at one TCR beta chain sequence and its context. No antigen is known for it. The sample holds no much larger clone one base away, and base qualities are not on file. This sample stems from a study of spatial heterogeneity in lung cancer (dated by TCRdb to between 2019 and 2020). Study-wide context: Beta-chain transcripts were consistently detected in greater numbers than alpha-chain transcripts, which likely reflects a higher abundance of beta-chain transcripts. In the raw uncorrected reads, each unique combination of TCR and UMI appeared on average more than ten times. In non-small cell lung cancer, the study quantitatively compared TCR alpha and beta repertoires across several tumor regions, matched nontumor lung, and blood. The study linked features of the TCR repertoire to counts of nonsynonymous mutations, which were determined by whole-exome sequencing of tumor tissue. At surgery, roughly 220 tumor regions, 61 to 75 matched nontumor lung samples and 56 PBMC samples were TCR-sequenced for both alpha and beta chains. What the authors observed across the whole study: Confirming at a functional level the hypothesis that regional TCRs recognize regional mutations was considered to require additional single-cell paired TCR alpha and beta sequencing. Ubiquitous expanded tumor TCRs were found in blood more often at tumor resection than at routine follow-up.

The library was obtained by 5' RACE. The instrument given in TCRdb is NextSeq 500. In the TCR library protocol, a unique molecular identifier was attached to each TCR cDNA molecule so that PCR and sequencing errors could be corrected. As for the authors' bioinformatics: TCR identification, UMI-based error correction and CDR3 extraction were all carried out with Decombinator tools. TCRs above a frequency of 2 per 1,000, corresponding to the top 1% of the tumor frequency distribution, were defined as expanded. Renyi diversity was computed with the R vegan package after each repertoire had been subsampled 100 times to 5,000 TCRs. CDR3 similarity networks were constructed using string-kernel similarity of amino acid triplets, with links drawn between CDR3s whose pairwise similarity was above 0.82. TCRdb reworked the public reads: Q25 trimming with fastp, MiXCR clone assembly, productive beta chains retained. Rows are unified per CDR3 protein, each entry keeping the most common DNA and genes. TCRdb assigned the V and J calls; the authors' analysis was not used. This sample has approximately 39,000 distinct CDR3 sequences in its table, and 4.5% to 6% of those were observed once. 11% of the sample belongs to the ten largest clones.

The intended sense of this specimen's time point label: sample taken at primary tumor resection. TCR sequencing used whole RNA extracted from tumor and nontumor lung tissue, or from cryopreserved PBMC samples, without cell sorting. The donors were 65 to 85 patients from the lung TRACERx cohort who had early-stage, untreated non-small cell lung cancer. A patient was chosen for TCR sequencing only when enough RNA was available from at least two tumor regions. The TCR comes from a male donor with early-stage non-small cell lung cancer. Source: PBMCs, taken at surgery.

Here is the DNA: TGTGCCAGCAGCTTAAGGAAGGGACTAGCGGGGTCCTACGAGCAGTACTTC. The resulting protein is CASSLRKGLAGSYEQYF. Recombination linked TRBV11-1 to TRBJ2-7; 13 nucleotides in the junction match TRBD2. From its cysteine to its phenylalanine, the CDR3 spans 17 amino acids. Only the CDR3 DNA is retained, 51 bases long and in frame from the first base. Trimmed from V: 2 bases; trimmed from J: 1 base; junction bases lacking a gene match: 5. Sequences SGHAT (CDR1) and FQDESV (CDR2) are obtained from the germline V gene (reference sequence).